This TCR beta chain emerged from a study of blood T cell repertoires in COVID-19. Turning to the study itself: Samples of COVID-19 (acute and convalescent) were obtained from the United States, Italy and Spain. PBMCs, B-cell-depleted T cells, or T cells provided the cDNA or gDNA that made up the material.

The CDR3 runs 15 residues. Germline CDR1 reads LNHDA; CDR2 reads SQIVND (reference sequence). Trimming pared 3 bases from V and 6 bases from J, leaving 17 bases between. Produced via immunoSEQ multiplex PCR; TCRdb's table is partial and in-frame only. This repertoire shows about 82,000 clones, around 80% found once; its top ten account for more than 10%. Sequenced sample: peripheral blood. The rearrangement joins TRBV19 to TRBJ2-5, with D possibly TRBD1 on 7 matching bases. This sequence was found in a woman between 40 and 50 years old with active or convalescent COVID-19. This CDR3 reads CASSMVQGGVKTQYF. CDR3 coding DNA: TGTGCCAGTAGTATGGTCCAGGGGGGAGTAAAGACCCAGTACTTC.